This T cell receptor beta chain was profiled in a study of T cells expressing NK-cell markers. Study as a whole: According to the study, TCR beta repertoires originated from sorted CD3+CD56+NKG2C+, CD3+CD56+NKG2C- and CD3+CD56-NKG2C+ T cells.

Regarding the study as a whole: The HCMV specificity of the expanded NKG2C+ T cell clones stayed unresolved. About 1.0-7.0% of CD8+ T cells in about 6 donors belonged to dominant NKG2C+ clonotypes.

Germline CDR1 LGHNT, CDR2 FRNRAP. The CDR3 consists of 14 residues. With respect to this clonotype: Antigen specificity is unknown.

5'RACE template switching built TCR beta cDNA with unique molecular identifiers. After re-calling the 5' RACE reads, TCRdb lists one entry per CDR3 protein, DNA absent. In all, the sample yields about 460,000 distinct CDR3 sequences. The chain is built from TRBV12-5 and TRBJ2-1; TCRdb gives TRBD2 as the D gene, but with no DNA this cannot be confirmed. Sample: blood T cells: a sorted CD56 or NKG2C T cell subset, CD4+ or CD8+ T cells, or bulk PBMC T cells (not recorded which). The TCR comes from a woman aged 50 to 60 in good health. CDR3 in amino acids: CASGHSGRVDEQFF.